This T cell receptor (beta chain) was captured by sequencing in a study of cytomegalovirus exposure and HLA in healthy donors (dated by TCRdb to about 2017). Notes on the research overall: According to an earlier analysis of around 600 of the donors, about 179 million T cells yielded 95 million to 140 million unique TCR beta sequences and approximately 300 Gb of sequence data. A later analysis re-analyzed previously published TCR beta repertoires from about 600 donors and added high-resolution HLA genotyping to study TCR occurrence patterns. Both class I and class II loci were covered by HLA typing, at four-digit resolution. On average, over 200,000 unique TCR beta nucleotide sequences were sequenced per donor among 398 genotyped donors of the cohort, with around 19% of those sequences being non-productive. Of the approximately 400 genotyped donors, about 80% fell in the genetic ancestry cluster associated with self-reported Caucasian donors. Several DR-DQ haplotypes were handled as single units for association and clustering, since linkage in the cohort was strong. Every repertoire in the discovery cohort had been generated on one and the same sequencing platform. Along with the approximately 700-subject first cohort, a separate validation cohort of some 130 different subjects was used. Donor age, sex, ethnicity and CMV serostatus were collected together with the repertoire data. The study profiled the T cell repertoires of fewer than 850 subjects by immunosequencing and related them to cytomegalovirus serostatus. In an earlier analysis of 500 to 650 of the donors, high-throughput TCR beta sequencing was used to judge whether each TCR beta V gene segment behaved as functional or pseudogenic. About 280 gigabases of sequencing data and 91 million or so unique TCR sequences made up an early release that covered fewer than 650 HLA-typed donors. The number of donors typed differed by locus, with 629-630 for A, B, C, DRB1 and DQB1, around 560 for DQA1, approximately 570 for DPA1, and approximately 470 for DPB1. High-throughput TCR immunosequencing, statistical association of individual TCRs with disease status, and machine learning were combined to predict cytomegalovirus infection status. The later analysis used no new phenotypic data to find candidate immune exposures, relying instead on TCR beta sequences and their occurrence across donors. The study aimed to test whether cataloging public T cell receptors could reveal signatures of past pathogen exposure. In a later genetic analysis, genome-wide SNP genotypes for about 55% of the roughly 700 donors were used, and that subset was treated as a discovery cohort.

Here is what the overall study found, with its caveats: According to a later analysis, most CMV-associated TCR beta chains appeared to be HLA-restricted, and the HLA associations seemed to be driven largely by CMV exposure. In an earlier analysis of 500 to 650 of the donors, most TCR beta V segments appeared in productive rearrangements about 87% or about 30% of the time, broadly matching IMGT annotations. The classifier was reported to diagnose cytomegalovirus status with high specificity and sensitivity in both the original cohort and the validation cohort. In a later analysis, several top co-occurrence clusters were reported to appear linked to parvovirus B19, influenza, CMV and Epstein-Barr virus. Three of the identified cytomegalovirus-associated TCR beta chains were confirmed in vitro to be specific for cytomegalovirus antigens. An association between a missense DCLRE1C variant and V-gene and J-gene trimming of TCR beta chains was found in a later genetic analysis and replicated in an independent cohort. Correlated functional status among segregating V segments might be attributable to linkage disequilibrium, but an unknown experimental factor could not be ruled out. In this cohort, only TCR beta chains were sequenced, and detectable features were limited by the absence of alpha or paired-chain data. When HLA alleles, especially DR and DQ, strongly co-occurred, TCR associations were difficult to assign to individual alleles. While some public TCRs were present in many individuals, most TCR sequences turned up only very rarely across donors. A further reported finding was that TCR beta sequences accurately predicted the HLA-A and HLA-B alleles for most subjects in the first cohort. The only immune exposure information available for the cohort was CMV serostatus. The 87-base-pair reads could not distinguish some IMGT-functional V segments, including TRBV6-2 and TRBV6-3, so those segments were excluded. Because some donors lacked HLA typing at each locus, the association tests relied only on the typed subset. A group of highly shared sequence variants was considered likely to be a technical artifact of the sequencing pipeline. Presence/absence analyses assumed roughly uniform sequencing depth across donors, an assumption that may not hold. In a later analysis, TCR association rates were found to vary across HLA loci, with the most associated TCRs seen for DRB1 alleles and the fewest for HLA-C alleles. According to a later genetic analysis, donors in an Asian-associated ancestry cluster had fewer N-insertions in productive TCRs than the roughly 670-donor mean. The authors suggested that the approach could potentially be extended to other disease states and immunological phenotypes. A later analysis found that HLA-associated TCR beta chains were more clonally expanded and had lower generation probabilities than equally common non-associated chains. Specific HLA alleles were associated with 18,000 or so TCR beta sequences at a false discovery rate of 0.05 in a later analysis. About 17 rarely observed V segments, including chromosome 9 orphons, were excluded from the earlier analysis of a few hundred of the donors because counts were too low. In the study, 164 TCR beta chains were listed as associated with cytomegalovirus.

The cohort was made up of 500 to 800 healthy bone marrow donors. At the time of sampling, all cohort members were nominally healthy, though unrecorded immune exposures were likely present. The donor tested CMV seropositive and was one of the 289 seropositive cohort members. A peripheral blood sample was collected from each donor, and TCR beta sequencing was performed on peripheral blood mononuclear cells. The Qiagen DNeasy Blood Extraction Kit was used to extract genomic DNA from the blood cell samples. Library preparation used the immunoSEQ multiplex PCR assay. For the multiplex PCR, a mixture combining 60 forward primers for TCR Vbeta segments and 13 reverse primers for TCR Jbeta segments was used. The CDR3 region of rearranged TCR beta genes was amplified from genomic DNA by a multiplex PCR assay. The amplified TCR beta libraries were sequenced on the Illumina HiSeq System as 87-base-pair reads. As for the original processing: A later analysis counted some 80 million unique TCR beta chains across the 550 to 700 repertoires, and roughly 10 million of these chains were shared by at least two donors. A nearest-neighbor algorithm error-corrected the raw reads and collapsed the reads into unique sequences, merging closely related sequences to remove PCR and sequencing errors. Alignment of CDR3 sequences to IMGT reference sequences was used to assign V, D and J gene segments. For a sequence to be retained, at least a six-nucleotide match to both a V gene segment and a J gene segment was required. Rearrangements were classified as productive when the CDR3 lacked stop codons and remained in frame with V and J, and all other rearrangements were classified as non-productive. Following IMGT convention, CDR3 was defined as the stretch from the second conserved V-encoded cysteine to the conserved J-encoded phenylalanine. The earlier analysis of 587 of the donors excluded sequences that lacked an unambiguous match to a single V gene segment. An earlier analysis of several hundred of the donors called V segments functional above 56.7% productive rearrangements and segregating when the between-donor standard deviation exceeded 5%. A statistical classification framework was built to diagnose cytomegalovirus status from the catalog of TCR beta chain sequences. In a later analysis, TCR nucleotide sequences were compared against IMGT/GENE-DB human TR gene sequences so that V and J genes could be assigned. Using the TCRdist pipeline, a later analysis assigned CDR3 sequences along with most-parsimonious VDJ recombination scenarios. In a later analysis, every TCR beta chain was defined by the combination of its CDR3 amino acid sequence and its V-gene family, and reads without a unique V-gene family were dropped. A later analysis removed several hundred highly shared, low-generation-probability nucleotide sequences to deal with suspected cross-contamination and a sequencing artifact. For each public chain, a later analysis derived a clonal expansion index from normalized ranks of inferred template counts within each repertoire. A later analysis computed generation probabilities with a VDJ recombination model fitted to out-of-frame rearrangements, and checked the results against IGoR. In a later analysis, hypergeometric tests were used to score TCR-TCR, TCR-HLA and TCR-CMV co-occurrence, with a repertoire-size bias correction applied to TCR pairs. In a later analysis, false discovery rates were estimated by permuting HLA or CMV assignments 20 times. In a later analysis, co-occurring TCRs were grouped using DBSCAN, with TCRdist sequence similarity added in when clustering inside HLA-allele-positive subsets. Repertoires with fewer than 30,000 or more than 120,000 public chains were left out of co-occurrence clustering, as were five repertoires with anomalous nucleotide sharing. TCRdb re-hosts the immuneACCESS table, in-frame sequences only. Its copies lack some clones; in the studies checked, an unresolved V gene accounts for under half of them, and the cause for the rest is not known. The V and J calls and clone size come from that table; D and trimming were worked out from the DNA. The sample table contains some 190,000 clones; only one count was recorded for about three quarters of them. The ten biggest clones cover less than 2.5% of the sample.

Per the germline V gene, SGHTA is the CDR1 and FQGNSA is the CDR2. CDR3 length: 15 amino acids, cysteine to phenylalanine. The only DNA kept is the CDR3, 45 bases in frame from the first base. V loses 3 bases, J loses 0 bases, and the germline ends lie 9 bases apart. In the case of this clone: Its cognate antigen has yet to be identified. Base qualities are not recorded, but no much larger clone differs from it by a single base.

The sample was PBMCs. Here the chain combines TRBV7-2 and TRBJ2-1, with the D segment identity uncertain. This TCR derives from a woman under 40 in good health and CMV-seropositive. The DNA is TGTGCCAGCAGCTTGCGGTCCCTCTCCTACAATGAGCAGTTCTTC. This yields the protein CASSLRSLSYNEQFF.